This T cell receptor (beta chain) derives from a study of technical replicates of blood from a handful of donors. Sequencing was performed with immunoSEQ multiplex PCR; in TCRdb, only in-frame clones are kept and a portion is missing. The table has roughly 65,000 clones, around 90% seen once. CDR3 length: 16 residues. The germline CDR1 and CDR2 sequences are WNHNN and SYGVQD (reference sequence). V lost 0 bases to trimming and J lost 8 bases; unmatched junction nucleotides: 8. The clonotype comes from a human donor in good health. Some clones in this sample may be carry-over from other donors' samples. The sample consisted of PBMCs. This rearrangement joins TRBV10-1 to TRBJ2-1; 9 nucleotides align to TRBD2. CDR3 amino acids: CASSESASGAVDEQFF. The CDR3, as DNA: TGCGCCAGCAGTGAGTCCGCTAGCGGGGCTGTGGATGAGCAGTTCTTC.